The clone carrying this TCR beta chain was seen a handful of times. The target antigen is unknown. The data stem from a study of radiotherapy plus CTLA-4 blockade in lung cancer. The V and J ends lost 4 bases and 5 bases, in that order; junction bases with no gene match: 4. The CDR3 loop spans 14 amino acids. Germline loops: CDR1 LNHDA, CDR2 SQIVND (reference sequence). Study findings and constraints: Subsequent to radiotherapy plus ipilimumab, tumor-derived TCR clones underwent expansion in blood.

Sequencing used immunoSEQ multiplex PCR; TCRdb keeps in-frame clones, though not all of them. The data hold about 84,000 clones, with about two thirds observed a single time. This receptor was obtained from a human donor with non-small cell lung cancer that progressed on radiotherapy plus ipilimumab. The J gene is TRBJ2-3, the V gene TRBV19; the match to TRBD1 covers 9 bases. This specimen was peripheral blood, taken from a patient treated with radiotherapy plus ipilimumab. CDR3 residues: CASSKNRGRDTQYF. In nucleotides, the CDR3 is TGTGCCAGTAGTAAAAACAGGGGGCGAGATACGCAGTATTTT.